This TCR beta chain was sequenced in a study of PD-L1 blockade in urothelial cancer. Study information: Males with urothelial cancer arising in the bladder constituted about nine tenths of the roughly 30 patients. Blood underwent analysis 3 weeks (second dose) and 6 weeks after treatment began. Per blood sample, T cells had a median of roughly 140,000.

Patients presented with locally advanced or metastatic urothelial carcinoma. The repertoire was sequenced with immunoSEQ multiplex PCR; TCRdb's copy has only in-frame clones and lacks some. This sample has about 100,000 clones; approximately 90% occur once, and the top ten carry 0.75% to 0.95%. This CDR3 comprises 13 residues. After removal of 7 bases from V and 13 bases from J, the junction contained 13 bases not matched to a gene. Germline V gene data show CDR1 as SEHNR and CDR2 as FQNEAQ (reference sequence). The sample here was PBMCs, taken around atezolizumab (anti-PD-L1) treatment. This clonotype was sampled from a woman aged 80 or over with urothelial cancer. The chain uses TRBV7-9 and TRBJ2-1, with 7 positions matching TRBD2. In nucleotides, the CDR3 is TGTGCCAGCACCAGACTAGCTTCCGACGATCAGTTCTTC. Its translation is CASTRLASDDQFF.